The 20 T cell receptor beta chains below all came from one sample that was sequenced in a study of blood T cell repertoires in COVID-19. Here immunoSEQ multiplex PCR was the method, and the copy in TCRdb shows in-frame clones only, minus some. The sample contains 350,000 to 550,000 clones, roughly nine tenths of which appear only once. Material for sequencing was PBMCs or T cells enriched from blood (not recorded which). Source of these receptors: a man aged 25 to 40 who had recovered from COVID-19.

CDR3 loop: CAWSDARVDYEQYF. CDR3 DNA: TGTGCCTGGAGTGATGCCAGGGTAGACTACGAGCAGTACTTC. V and J are TRBV30 and TRBJ2-7, with D possibly matching TRBD1 (5 bases). The CDR3 totals 14 residues. CDR1 is GTSNPN, CDR2 SVGIG, per germline (reference sequence). Trimming stripped 1 base from V and 3 bases from J, with 13 bases between.

The CDR3 sequence: CASSLFGGDQPQHF. In nucleotides, the CDR3 is TGCGCCAGCAGCTTGTTCGGCGGCGATCAGCCCCAGCATTTT. The rearrangement links TRBV5-1 to TRBJ1-5; D is unresolved. CDR1 is SGHRS and CDR2 is YFSETQ in the germline V gene. The CDR3 sequence is 14 residues long. With 1 base removed from V and 5 bases from J, the gap between germline ends came to 10 bases. The variable domain in full, with the rest retrieved from reference TRBV5-1 and TRBJ1-5, is KAGVTQTPRYLIKTRGQQVTLSCSPISGHRSVSWYQQTPGQGLQFLFEYFSETQRNKGNFPGRFSGRQFSNSRSEMNVSTLELGDSALYLCASSLFGGDQPQHFGDGTRLSIL.

J is TRBJ2-7 and V is TRBV7-2, with 15 bases fitting TRBD2. CDR3 size: 16 residues. Per germline, CDR1 SGHTA and CDR2 FQGNSA. The V gene end was trimmed by 4 bases and the J gene end by 4 bases; junction bases not matched to a gene: 5. CDR3 in amino acids: CASSSSGTSGRYEQYF. The CDR3 DNA sequence: TGTGCCAGCAGCTCCTCCGGGACTAGCGGGAGGTACGAGCAGTACTTC.

This rearrangement joins TRBV28 to TRBJ2-1; 12 nucleotides match TRBD2. The V and J ends lost 6 bases and 10 bases, in that order; junction bases with no gene match: 4. Germline V lookup: CDR1 MDHEN, CDR2 SYDVKM. The CDR3 runs to 13 residues. Here the CDR3 reads CASRQTSGGEQFF. In DNA, the CDR3 is TGTGCCAGCAGGCAGACTAGCGGGGGAGAGCAGTTCTTC.

The V and J genes are TRBV5-4 and TRBJ1-2; no clear D. This CDR3 has 12 residues. V dropped 3 bases and J dropped 10 bases, with 13 bases sitting between them. Germline CDR1 is SGHNT and CDR2 is YYREEE (reference sequence). The CDR3 sequence: CASSSGNPHYTF. The CDR3 nucleotides read TGTGCCAGCAGCTCAGGAAATCCGCACTACACCTTC.

The chain recombines TRBV11-2 with TRBJ2-7, with D tentatively TRBD2 (5 bases). Germline loops: CDR1 SGHAT, CDR2 FQNNGV. The CDR3 extends over 15 amino acids. V lost 5 bases and J 5 bases, leaving 19 bases between the germline ends. The DNA for the CDR3 is TGTGCCAGCAGCCTGCGGACTCATAAATATGACGAGCAGTACTTC. It specifies CASSLRTHKYDEQYF.

In its sample, this clone was seen a few times. CDR3 bases: TGTGCCAGCAGTGAAGGGGGGGGCCAGGCGGGGGAGCTGTTTTTT. Protein: CASSEGGGQAGELFF. This rearrangement joins TRBV6-1 to TRBJ2-2, with TRBD2 as a possible D gene (7 bases). V dropped 1 base and J dropped 8 bases, with 14 bases sitting between them. The CDR3 loop spans 15 amino acids. Germline values: CDR1 MNHNS, CDR2 SASEGT.

The CDR3 reads CASSLVLAVNEQFF. The CDR3 nucleotides read TGTGCCAGCAGTTTGGTACTAGCGGTCAATGAGCAGTTCTTC. The chain couples TRBV28 to TRBJ2-1; 8 bases line up with TRBD2. Germline CDR1 is MDHEN and CDR2 is SYDVKM. CDR3 length: 14 amino acids. Unmatched junction bases numbered 4, after V lost 3 bases and J lost 6 bases. Filled out from reference TRBV28 and TRBJ2-1, the complete variable domain reads DVKVTQSSRYLVKRTGEKVFLECVQDMDHENMFWYRQDPGLGLRLIYFSYDVKMKEKGDIPEGYSVSREKKERFSLILESASTNQTSMYLCASSLVLAVNEQFFGPGTRLTVL.

The chain uses TRBV10-2 and TRBJ2-3; tentative D call: TRBD2 (5 bases). V was trimmed by 3 bases and J by 5 bases, leaving 9 bases between them. This CDR3 has 13 amino acids. Germline V gene data show CDR1 as WSHSY and CDR2 as SAAADI. CDR3 sequence: CASSDGGGDTQYF. The CDR3 DNA reads TGCGCCAGCAGTGATGGCGGAGGAGATACGCAGTATTTT.

CDR3 region: CASSFSAGGFMNTEAFF. The CDR3 DNA follows: TGTGCCAGCAGTTTCTCGGCAGGGGGTTTCATGAACACTGAAGCTTTCTTT. This chain joins TRBV27 and TRBJ1-1; 7 positions match TRBD1. Germline V lookup: CDR1 MNHEY, CDR2 SMNVEV (reference sequence). J gave up 0 bases and V 3 bases, and 10 bases lay outside the gene matches. CDR3 size: 17 residues.

The genes are TRBV2 and TRBJ1-1; 8 positions agree with TRBD1. This CDR3 has 11 amino acids. CDR1 is SNHLY and CDR2 is FYNNEI in the germline V gene. The trim removed 3 bases at V and 10 bases at J, leaving 1 base unmatched. In DNA, the CDR3 is TGTGCCAGCAGTGATGGGACAGGAGCTTTCTTT. Translating it yields CASSDGTGAFF.

The V call is TRBV3-1 (or the pseudogene TRBV3-2), the J call TRBJ1-5, with TRBD1 matching 7 bases. CDR3 size: 16 residues. V was clipped by 1 base and J by 1 base; unmatched bases: 4. CDR1 and CDR2 (germline): LGHDT, YNNKEL (reference sequence). CDR3 loop: CASSQAGTASNQPQHF. The CDR3 bases are TGTGCCAGCAGCCAAGCGGGGACAGCCAGCAATCAGCCCCAGCATTTT.

The rearrangement links TRBV7-8 to TRBJ1-1; TRBD1 matches 7 bases. V shed 5 bases and J 6 bases; nucleotides not matched to a gene: 6. The CDR3 runs to 13 residues. CDR1 and CDR2 from the germline V gene are SGHVS and FQNEAQ. CDR3 nucleotide sequence: TGTGCCAGCAGCCTCTTGACAGGGCCTGAAGCTTTCTTT. This gives the protein CASSLLTGPEAFF.

The chain links TRBV4-1 to TRBJ2-3; TRBD2 agrees at 9 bases. V shed 1 base, J shed 5 bases, and the junction held 4 bases outside the gene matches. The length of the CDR3 is 15 residues. Germline V CDR1 and CDR2: MGHRA, YSYEKL. The CDR3 coding sequence is TGCGCCAGCAGCCAAGTTCTAGCGGGGAGAGATACGCAGTATTTT. Translating gives CASSQVLAGRDTQYF.

This clone has a single count. The chain uses TRBV4-1 and TRBJ2-5; D is unclear. CDR1 is MGHRA, CDR2 YSYEKL, per germline. The CDR3 sequence is 13 residues long. V was shortened by 3 bases and J by 0 bases, with 5 bases between the two germline ends. DNA for the CDR3: TGCGCCAGCAGCCACGACAACCAAGAGACCCAGTACTTC. It is translated as CASSHDNQETQYF.

V is TRBV7-2 and J is TRBJ1-1; 11 nucleotides agree with TRBD1. Trimming at V came to 3 bases and at J to 4 bases, leaving 4 bases not matched to a gene. Germline CDR1 reads SGHTA; CDR2 reads FQGNSA. This CDR3 spans 15 amino acids. The CDR3 DNA follows: TGTGCCAGCAGCTTCGGGGGGACAGGGGGCACTGAAGCTTTCTTT. This gives the protein CASSFGGTGGTEAFF.

The rearrangement links TRBV23-1 to TRBJ1-2; 8 bases are shared with TRBD1. TRBV23-1 is an ORF, and what it does is uncertain. With 7 bases clipped from V and 0 bases from J, the junction kept 10 bases outside the gene matches. CDR3 length equals 16 residues. CDR3 loop: CASNWTGRTSNYGYTF. DNA for the CDR3: TGCGCCAGCAACTGGACAGGGCGCACTTCTAACTATGGCTACACCTTC.

The DNA of the CDR3 is TGTGCCAGCAGCTTAGGGGGGGGAGCTTACTACGAGCAGTACTTC. Translated, it gives CASSLGGGAYYEQYF. The rearrangement joins TRBV11-2 to TRBJ2-7, with 7 bases aligning to TRBD2. This CDR3 region has 15 residues. The germline CDR1 and CDR2 sequences are SGHAT and FQNNGV. The V segment lost 1 base and the J segment 3 bases; nucleotides outside the gene matches: 6. Together with reference TRBV11-2 and TRBJ2-7, the CDR3 gives the full variable domain: EAGVAQSPRYKIIEKRQSVAFWCNPISGHATLYWYQQILGQGPKLLIQFQNNGVVDDSQLPKDRFSAERLKGVDSTLKIQPAKLEDSAVYLCASSLGGGAYYEQYFGPGTRLTVT.

The V gene is TRBV29-1, the J gene TRBJ1-1; possibly TRBD1 for D (6 bases). Germline V lookup: CDR1 SQVTM, CDR2 ANQGSEA. The CDR3 consists of 13 residues. Trimming removed 4 bases at V and 0 bases at J, with 9 bases between. CDR3 sequence (DNA): TGCAGCGTTGGGTGGGACATGAACACTGAAGCTTTCTTT. It translates to CSVGWDMNTEAFF.

V is TRBV3-1 (or the pseudogene TRBV3-2) and J is TRBJ1-2; maybe TRBD1 (6 bases). Deletions cut 0 bases from V and 4 bases from J, with 15 bases between. Germline assignment: CDR1 LGHDT and CDR2 YNNKEL (reference sequence). This CDR3 region has 16 residues. The CDR3 sequence is CASSQEGAGAGYGYTF. Here the CDR3 DNA reads TGTGCCAGCAGCCAAGAAGGGGCAGGGGCTGGCTATGGCTACACCTTC.